This T cell receptor beta chain was recorded in a study of CD8+ T cells in alopecia areata. Looking at the study overall: Twice daily, treated patients received 5 to 10 mg of oral tofacitinib. Study results and limitations: Clonality in lesional scalp, especially alopecia totalis/universalis, exceeded that of normal scalp. Mice gave a clearer picture of TCR sharing than patients did, possibly for HLA-related reasons.

With respect to this clone: Its antigen is as yet unknown.

TCR sequencing used cDNA made by reverse transcription of extracted RNA. The table came from immunoSEQ multiplex PCR; TCRdb's copy has only in-frame clones and leaves some out. The data hold roughly 140,000 clones, with about 50% observed a single time. It was from alopecia areata patients that lesional scalp punch biopsies and peripheral blood were collected. Trimming shortened V by 2 bases and J by 4 bases, and 9 bases separated the two germline ends. The CDR3 has 13 residues. Germline CDR1 and CDR2: SGDLS and YYNGEE. The chain joins TRBV9 to TRBJ2-5, with D tentatively TRBD1 (5 bases). The sequence came from a human donor with alopecia areata. Material: CD8+ T cells sorted from blood, obtained at week 0. The CDR3 is CASSVRVGETQYF. The CDR3 region has the DNA TGTGCCAGCAGCGTCAGGGTTGGAGAGACCCAGTACTTC.